This entry features one TCR beta chain sequence. Its target is unknown. From germline, CDR1 is SNHLY and CDR2 FYNNEI. This CDR3 is 15 amino acids long. V trimming: 6 bases; J trimming: 8 bases; junction bases outside the gene matches: 9. Method: immunoSEQ multiplex PCR; TCRdb's copy keeps in-frame clones and lacks some. The sample records approximately 300,000 clones, 80% to 90% being singletons. The data belong to a study of cytomegalovirus exposure and HLA in healthy donors. Points from the study as a whole: Reported results showed that the classifier diagnosed cytomegalovirus status with high specificity and sensitivity. The CMV antigen specificity of a few CMV-associated chains was confirmed through in vitro analysis.

The TCR comes from a woman between 18 and 29 years old in good health and CMV-seronegative. The specimen sequenced was PBMCs. This rearrangement joins TRBV2 to TRBJ2-1; TRBD2 agrees at 11 bases. CDR3 amino acids: CASSRTSGRFDEQFF. DNA of the CDR3: TGTGCCAGCAGCCGAACTAGCGGGAGATTCGATGAGCAGTTCTTC. Complete variable domain (other parts from reference TRBV2 and TRBJ2-1): EPEVTQTPSHQVTQMGQEVILRCVPISNHLYFYWYRQILGQKVEFLVSFYNNEISEKSEIFDDQFSVERPDGSNFTLKIRSTKLEDSAMYFCASSRTSGRFDEQFFGPGTRLTVL.